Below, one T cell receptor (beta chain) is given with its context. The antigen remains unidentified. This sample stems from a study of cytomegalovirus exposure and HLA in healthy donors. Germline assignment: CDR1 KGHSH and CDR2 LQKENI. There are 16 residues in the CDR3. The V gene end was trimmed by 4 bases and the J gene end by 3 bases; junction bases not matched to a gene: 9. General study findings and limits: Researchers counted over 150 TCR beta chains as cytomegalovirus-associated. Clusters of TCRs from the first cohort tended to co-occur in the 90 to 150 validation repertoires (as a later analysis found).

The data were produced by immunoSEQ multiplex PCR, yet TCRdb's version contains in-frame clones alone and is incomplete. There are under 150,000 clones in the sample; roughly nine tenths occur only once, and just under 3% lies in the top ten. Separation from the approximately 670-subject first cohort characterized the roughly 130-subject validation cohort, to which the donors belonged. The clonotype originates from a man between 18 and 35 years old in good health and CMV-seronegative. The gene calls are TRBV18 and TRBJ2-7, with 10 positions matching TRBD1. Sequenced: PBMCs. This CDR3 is CASSLRGTGVLYEQYF. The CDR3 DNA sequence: TGTGCCAGCTCACTGAGAGGGACAGGGGTCCTCTACGAGCAGTACTTC.